One and the same sample provided the 15 T cell receptor beta chains below, sequenced in a study of identical twins. TCRdb ran MiXCR on the 5' RACE reads and lists one entry per CDR3 protein. Of 570,000 or so distinct CDR3 sequences in the sample, approximately 9.6% were seen once. The sample was also linked to a second study, of yellow fever vaccine responses in identical twins.

The sequencing sample was made of PBMCs. These receptors were collected from a woman between 18 and 29 years old in good health.

The chain is built from TRBV2 and TRBJ2-5, with D perhaps matching TRBD2 (5 bases). The CDR3 length is 13 residues. Trimming stripped 2 bases from V and 5 bases from J, with 9 bases between. Germline assignment: CDR1 SNHLY and CDR2 FYNNEI. The CDR3 DNA follows: TGTGCCAGCAGTGAACCACCGGGGGAGACCCAGTACTTC. Protein sequence: CASSEPPGETQYF. Combining the CDR3 with reference TRBV2 and TRBJ2-5 gives the whole variable domain EPEVTQTPSHQVTQMGQEVILRCVPISNHLYFYWYRQILGQKVEFLVSFYNNEISEKSEIFDDQFSVERPDGSNFTLKIRSTKLEDSAMYFCASSEPPGETQYFGPGTRLLVL.

This clonotype turned up a few times. The chain joins TRBV5-1 to TRBJ2-2; either TRBD1 or TRBD2 may supply D (6 bases each). V was clipped by 4 bases and J by 6 bases, with 13 bases between them. CDR3 length equals 14 residues. Germline CDR1 is SGHRS and CDR2 is YFSETQ. In DNA, the CDR3 is TGCGCCAGCAGCATGGAGGGGGAGTCCGGGGAGCTGTTTTTT. Residues: CASSMEGESGELFF. The full variable domain, with the rest looked up from reference TRBV5-1 and TRBJ2-2, is KAGVTQTPRYLIKTRGQQVTLSCSPISGHRSVSWYQQTPGQGLQFLFEYFSETQRNKGNFPGRFSGRQFSNSRSEMNVSTLELGDSALYLCASSMEGESGELFFGEGSRLTVL.

This clonotype occurred many times. The CDR3 DNA follows: TGTGCCAGCAGCTTAACTAGTCCAGATACGCAGTATTTT. The encoded protein is CASSLTSPDTQYF. This chain joins TRBV7-9 and TRBJ2-3; the D gene is possibly TRBD2 (5 bases). Germline CDR1 reads SEHNR; CDR2 reads FQNEAQ (reference sequence). Trimming shortened V by 2 bases and J by 4 bases, and 7 bases separated the two germline ends. The length of the CDR3 is 13 residues.

The rearrangement uses TRBV27 and TRBJ2-7; perhaps TRBD2 as D (5 bases). Between the trimmed V and J ends, which lost 3 bases and 4 bases, there was a span of 13 bases. CDR1 is MNHEY and CDR2 is SMNVEV in the germline V gene (reference sequence). This CDR3 has 14 amino acids. The CDR3 DNA is TGTGCCAGCAGTTTCGAACTCCCGGGGTACGAGCAGTACTTC. This codes for CASSFELPGYEQYF.

This clonotype was counted between two and nine times. Sequence at one end of the junction differs from germline and may be a read error. CDR3 DNA: TGTGCCAGCAGCTTGGGGGACAGGGGGCAAAGGGTAGACTTC. Translating gives CASSLGDRGQRVDF. The genes are TRBV5-5 and TRBJ2-5, with 12 bases that match TRBD1. Germline V lookup: CDR1 SGHKS, CDR2 YYEKEE (reference sequence). The CDR3 spans 14 residues.

Only a few counts were recorded for this clonotype. This chain joins TRBV12-3 or TRBV12-4 and TRBJ2-1; TRBD2 agrees at 7 bases. J was trimmed by 0 bases and V by 7 bases; bases with no gene match: 6. The CDR3 runs to 15 residues. The CDR3 bases are TGTGCCAGCACCCGTCGGGAGGACTCCTACAATGAGCAGTTCTTC. This codes for CASTRREDSYNEQFF.

The chain carries TRBV29-1 and TRBJ1-2, with D possibly TRBD1 on 5 matching bases. V shed 4 bases and J shed 8 bases, with 17 bases lying between them. The germline CDR1 and CDR2 sequences are SQVTM and ANQGSEA. The CDR3 contains 13 residues. CDR3 nucleotide sequence: TGCAGCGTTGGGGATCCCGGGACCGGGGGCTACACCTTC. It is translated as CSVGDPGTGGYTF.

The table lists this clonotype with a count of one. This chain joins TRBV5-4 and TRBJ1-5, with 8 bases matching TRBD1. This CDR3 comprises 15 residues. Germline lookup yields CDR1 SGHNT and CDR2 YYREEE (reference sequence). V shed 3 bases and J 5 bases; nucleotides not matched to a gene: 7. The CDR3 here is CASSWGTGNDQPQHF. For the CDR3, the DNA is TGTGCCAGCAGCTGGGGGACAGGAAACGATCAGCCCCAGCATTTT.

This clonotype occurred many times. The genes are TRBV29-1 and TRBJ2-7; possibly TRBD1 for D (5 bases). The CDR3 covers 12 residues. V was trimmed by 2 bases and J by 5 bases, leaving 10 bases between them. Germline V gene data show CDR1 as SQVTM and CDR2 as ANQGSEA. The CDR3 reads CSVEQGGNEQYF. The CDR3 DNA reads as TGCAGCGTTGAACAGGGCGGCAACGAGCAGTACTTC.

V is TRBV28 and J is TRBJ1-6; D is uncertain. The V end lost 4 bases, the J end lost 5 bases, and 12 bases lay between the germline ends. In germline, CDR1 is MDHEN, CDR2 SYDVKM. This CDR3 comprises 15 residues. The CDR3 loop is CASSSPGLNNSPLHF. CDR3 DNA: TGTGCCAGCAGTTCCCCAGGTCTTAATAATTCACCCCTCCACTTT.

This clonotype was found many times. The chain carries TRBV6-5 and TRBJ1-6; D is uncertain. This CDR3 is built from 15 residues. V gave up 2 bases and J gave up 5 bases, with 10 bases separating them. From germline, CDR1 is MNHEY and CDR2 SVGAGI. The CDR3 is CASSYRQDDNSPLHF. The CDR3, as DNA: TGTGCCAGCAGTTACCGGCAGGATGATAATTCACCCCTCCACTTT.

A few counts support this clonotype. The chain employs TRBV3-1 and TRBJ2-5; 14 bases fit TRBD2. The CDR3 has 16 residues. The trim removed 3 bases at V and 6 bases at J, leaving 6 bases unmatched. Germline CDR1 LGHDT, CDR2 YNNKEL (reference sequence). The CDR3 sequence: CASSQRLAGGQKTQYF. CDR3 DNA: TGTGCCAGCAGCCAGCGACTAGCGGGGGGGCAGAAGACCCAGTACTTC.

V usage is TRBV5-4 and J usage is TRBJ2-1, with D perhaps matching TRBD1 or TRBD2 (5 bases each). Germline loops: CDR1 SGHNT, CDR2 YYREEE (reference sequence). Trimming removed 0 bases at V and 2 bases at J, with 9 bases between. The length of the CDR3 is 15 residues. CDR3 coding DNA: TGTGCCAGCAGCTTGGAGGGACGTACCTACAATGAGCAGTTCTTC. It specifies CASSLEGRTYNEQFF.

Comment on this clonotype: The junction and the germline gene differ at one end; a read error may be behind it. The chain combines TRBV10-3 with TRBJ1-6, with 9 bases fitting TRBD1. This CDR3 has 13 amino acids. Germline V gene data show CDR1 as ENHRY and CDR2 as SYGVKD. This CDR3 reads CAITRDRDSPIHF. The CDR3 DNA reads as TGTGCCATCACCCGGGACAGGGATTCACCCATCCACTTT.

This clonotype was counted at least ten times. The rearrangement joins TRBV6-4 to TRBJ2-1, with TRBD2 matching over 15 bases. The ends lost 6 bases at V and 6 bases at J; junction bases unmatched: 6. Germline V CDR1 and CDR2: MRHNA, SNTAGT. This CDR3 contains 16 residues. CDR3 bases: TGTGCCAGCAGCGGACTAGCGGGAGGGCCTTTCAATGAGCAGTTCTTC. This encodes CASSGLAGGPFNEQFF.